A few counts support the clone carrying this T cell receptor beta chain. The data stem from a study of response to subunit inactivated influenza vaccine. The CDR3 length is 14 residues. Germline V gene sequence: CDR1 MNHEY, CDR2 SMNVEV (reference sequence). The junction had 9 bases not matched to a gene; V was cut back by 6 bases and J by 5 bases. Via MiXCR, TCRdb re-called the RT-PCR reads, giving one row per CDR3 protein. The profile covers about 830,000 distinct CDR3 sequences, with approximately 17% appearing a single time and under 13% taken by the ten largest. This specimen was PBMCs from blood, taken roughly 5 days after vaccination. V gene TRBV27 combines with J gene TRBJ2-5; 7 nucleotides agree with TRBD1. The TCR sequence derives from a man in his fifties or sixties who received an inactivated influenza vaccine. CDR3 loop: CASSIGWGQETQYF. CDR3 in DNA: TGTGCCAGCAGCATAGGGTGGGGACAGGAGACCCAGTACTTC.